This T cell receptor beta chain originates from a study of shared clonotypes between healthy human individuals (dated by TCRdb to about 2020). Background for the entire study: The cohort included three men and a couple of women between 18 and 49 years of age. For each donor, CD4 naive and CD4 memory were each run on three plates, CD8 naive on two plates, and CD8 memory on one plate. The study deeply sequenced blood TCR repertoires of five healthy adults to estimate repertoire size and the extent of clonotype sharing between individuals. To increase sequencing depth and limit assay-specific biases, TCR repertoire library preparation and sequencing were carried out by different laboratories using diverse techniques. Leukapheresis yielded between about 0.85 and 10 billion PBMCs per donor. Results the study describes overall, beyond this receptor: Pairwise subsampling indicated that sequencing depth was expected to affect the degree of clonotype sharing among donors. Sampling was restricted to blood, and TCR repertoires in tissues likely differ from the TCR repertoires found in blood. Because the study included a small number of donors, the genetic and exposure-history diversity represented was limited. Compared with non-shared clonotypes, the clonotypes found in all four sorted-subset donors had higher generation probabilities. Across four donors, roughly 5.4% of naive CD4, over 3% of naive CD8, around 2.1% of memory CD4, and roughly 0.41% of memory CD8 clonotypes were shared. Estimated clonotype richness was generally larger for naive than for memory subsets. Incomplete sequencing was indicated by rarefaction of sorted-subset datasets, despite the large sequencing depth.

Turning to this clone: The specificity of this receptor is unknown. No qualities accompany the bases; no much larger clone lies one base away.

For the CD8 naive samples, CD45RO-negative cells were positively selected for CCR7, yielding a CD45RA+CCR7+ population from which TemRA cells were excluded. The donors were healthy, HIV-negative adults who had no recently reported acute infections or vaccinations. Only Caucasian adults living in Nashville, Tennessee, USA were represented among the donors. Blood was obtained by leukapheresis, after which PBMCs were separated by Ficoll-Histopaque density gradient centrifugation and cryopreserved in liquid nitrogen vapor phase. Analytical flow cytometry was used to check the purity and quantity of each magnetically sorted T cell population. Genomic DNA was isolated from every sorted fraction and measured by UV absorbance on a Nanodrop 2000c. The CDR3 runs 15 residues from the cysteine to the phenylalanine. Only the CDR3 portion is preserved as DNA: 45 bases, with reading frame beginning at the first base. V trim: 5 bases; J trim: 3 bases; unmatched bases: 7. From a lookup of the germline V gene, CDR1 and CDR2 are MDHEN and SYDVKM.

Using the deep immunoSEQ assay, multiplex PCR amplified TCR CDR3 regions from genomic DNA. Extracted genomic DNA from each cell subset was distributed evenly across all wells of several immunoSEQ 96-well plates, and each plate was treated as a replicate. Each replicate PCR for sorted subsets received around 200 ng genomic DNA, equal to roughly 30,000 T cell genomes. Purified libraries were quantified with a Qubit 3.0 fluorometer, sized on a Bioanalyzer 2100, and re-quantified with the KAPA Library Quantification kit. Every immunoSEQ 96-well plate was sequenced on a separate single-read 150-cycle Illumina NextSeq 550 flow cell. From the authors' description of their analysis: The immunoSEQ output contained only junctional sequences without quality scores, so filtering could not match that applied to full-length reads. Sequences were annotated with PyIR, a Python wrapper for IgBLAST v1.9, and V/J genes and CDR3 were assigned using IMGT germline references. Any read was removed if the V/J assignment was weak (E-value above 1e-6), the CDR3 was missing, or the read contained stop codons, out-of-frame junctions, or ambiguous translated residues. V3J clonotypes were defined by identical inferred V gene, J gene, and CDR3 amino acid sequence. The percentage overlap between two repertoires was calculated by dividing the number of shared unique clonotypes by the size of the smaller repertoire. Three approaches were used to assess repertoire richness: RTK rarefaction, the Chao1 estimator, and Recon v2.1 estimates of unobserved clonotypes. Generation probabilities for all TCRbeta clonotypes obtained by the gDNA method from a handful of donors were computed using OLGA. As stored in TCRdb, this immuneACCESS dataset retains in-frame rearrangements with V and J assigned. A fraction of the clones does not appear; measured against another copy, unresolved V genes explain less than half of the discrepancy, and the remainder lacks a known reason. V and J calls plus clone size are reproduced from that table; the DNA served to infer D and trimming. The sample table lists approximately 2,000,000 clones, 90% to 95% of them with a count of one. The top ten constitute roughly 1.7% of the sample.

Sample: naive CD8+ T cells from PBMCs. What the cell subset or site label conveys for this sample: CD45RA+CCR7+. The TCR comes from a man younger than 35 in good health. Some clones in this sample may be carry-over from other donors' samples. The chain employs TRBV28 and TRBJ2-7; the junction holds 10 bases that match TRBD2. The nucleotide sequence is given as TGTGCCAGCAGTCGGTGGACTAGCGGCATCTACGAGCAGTACTTC. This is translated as CASSRWTSGIYEQYF.